This TCR beta chain originates from a study of siplizumab effects on memory and regulatory T cells. The CDR3 is 15 amino acids. Looked up from germline, CDR1 is SEHNR and CDR2 is FQNEAQ (reference sequence). V lost 1 base to trimming and J lost 5 bases, with 9 bases between them. Libraries were prepared by immunoSEQ multiplex PCR; TCRdb keeps only in-frame clonotypes and omits some of them. The repertoire holds more than 95,000 clones, with 94% as singletons. Sample: non-Treg CD4+ T cells sorted from blood. This sequence was found in a human donor in good health. This chain joins TRBV7-9 and TRBJ1-6; D is unresolved. The CDR3 bases are TGTGCCAGCAGCTTAGGGTTCCAGGATAATTCACCCCTCCACTTT. Its protein is CASSLGFQDNSPLHF.